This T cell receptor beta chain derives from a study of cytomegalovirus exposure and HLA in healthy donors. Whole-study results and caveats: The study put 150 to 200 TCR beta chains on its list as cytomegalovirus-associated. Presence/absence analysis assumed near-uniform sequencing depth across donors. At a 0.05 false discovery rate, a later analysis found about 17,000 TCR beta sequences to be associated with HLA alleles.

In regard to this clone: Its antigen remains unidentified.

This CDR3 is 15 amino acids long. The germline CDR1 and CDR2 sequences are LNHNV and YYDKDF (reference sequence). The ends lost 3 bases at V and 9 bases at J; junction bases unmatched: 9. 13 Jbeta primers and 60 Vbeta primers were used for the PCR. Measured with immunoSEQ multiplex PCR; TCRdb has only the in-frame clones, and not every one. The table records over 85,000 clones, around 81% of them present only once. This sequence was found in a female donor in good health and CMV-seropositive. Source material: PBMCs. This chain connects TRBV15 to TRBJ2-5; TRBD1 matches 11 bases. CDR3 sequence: CATSRGQGGIRAQYF. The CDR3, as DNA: TGTGCCACCAGCAGGGGACAGGGGGGGATCCGGGCCCAGTACTTC.